This T cell receptor (beta chain) originates from a study of blood T cells in healthy people across ages. General study results and limits: Estimates of total diversity, which came from one million sequenced T cells, were considered to be underestimates. Measured against age, TCR beta diversity per million T cells decreased in a roughly linear manner.

Then a second PCR, running about 6 to 12 cycles, was carried out with a sample-barcoded 5' primer and a J-beta primer mix. TCRdb processed the 5' RACE reads anew with MiXCR; each CDR3 protein has one entry. In the table there are 1.5 million or so distinct CDR3 sequences, approximately 43% of which are singletons. Points on this clonotype: Its antigen is still unknown.

Total RNA extracted from each sample amounted to at least 6 micrograms. The material sequenced was blood. The clonotype was recovered from a woman between 18 and 29 years old in good health.

CDR3: CASKDSGSSYEQYF. CDR3 DNA sequence: TGTGCCAGCAAGGACTCGGGGAGCTCCTACGAGCAGTACTTC. This chain connects TRBV6-5 to TRBJ2-7; D may be TRBD2 (5 bases). The CDR3 runs to 14 residues. CDR1 and CDR2 (germline): MNHEY, SVGAGI. V lost 7 bases and J lost 0, with 13 bases in between.